Following are 13 T cell receptor beta chains from one sample sequenced in a study of chemoradiotherapy in HPV16-positive cancers. Data came from immunoSEQ multiplex PCR; TCRdb stores just in-frame clones and leaves some out. The sample yields about 7,000 clones, about 79% seen once. This material was collected from a patient who underwent chemoradiotherapy. The receptors were sampled from a human donor with HPV-associated anogenital cancer.

The genes are TRBV19 and TRBJ1-2, with 7 positions matching TRBD1. This CDR3 comprises 16 residues. Looked up from germline, CDR1 is LNHDA and CDR2 is SQIVND (reference sequence). Trimming took 7 bases from V and 5 from J; bases not matched to a gene: 16. CDR3 in amino acids: CASTPVRQGGRYGYTF. The CDR3 DNA reads TGTGCCAGTACCCCCGTAAGGCAGGGGGGGAGGTATGGCTACACCTTC.

This chain connects TRBV2 to TRBJ2-2; 11 bases line up with TRBD2. Germline lookup yields CDR1 SNHLY and CDR2 FYNNEI. This CDR3 contains 15 residues. Germline trimming cut 7 bases from V and 4 bases from J; bases unmatched to any gene: 5. CDR3 residues: CASTPGTSGTGELFF. Written as DNA, the CDR3 is TGTGCCAGCACACCGGGGACTAGCGGCACCGGGGAGCTGTTTTTT. Full variable domain (remainder filled in from reference TRBV2 and TRBJ2-2): EPEVTQTPSHQVTQMGQEVILRCVPISNHLYFYWYRQILGQKVEFLVSFYNNEISEKSEIFDDQFSVERPDGSNFTLKIRSTKLEDSAMYFCASTPGTSGTGELFFGEGSRLTVL.

V and J are TRBV10-3 and TRBJ2-3; 8 bases match TRBD2. This CDR3 is 14 amino acids long. V gave up 8 bases and J gave up 4 bases; unmatched junction bases: 8. CDR1 is ENHRY and CDR2 is SYGVKD in the germline V gene. The CDR3 region has the DNA TGTGCCATCGGATGGGCGGGAGGCGCAGATACGCAGTATTTT. It translates to CAIGWAGGADTQYF.

The chain combines TRBV4-1 with TRBJ2-7; D is possibly TRBD1 or TRBD2 (5 bases each). The germline CDR1 and CDR2 sequences are MGHRA and YSYEKL. Trimming cost V 0 bases and J 6 bases, with 12 bases left between them. The CDR3 is 14 amino acids. DNA for the CDR3: TGCGCCAGCAGCCAAGATTCCGGGGCCTCCGAGCAGTACTTC. This sequence encodes CASSQDSGASEQYF.

The genes are TRBV6-5 and TRBJ1-1, with a tentative D call TRBD1 (5 bases). The CDR3 runs to 12 residues. Deletions cut 8 bases from V and 11 bases from J, with 18 bases between. The V gene's germline CDR1 is MNHEY and CDR2 SVGAGI. The CDR3 region is CASGEQAFAAFF. The CDR3 DNA follows: TGTGCCAGCGGCGAACAGGCGTTTGCGGCTTTCTTT.

The genes are TRBV19 and TRBJ1-2; 7 bases are a match to TRBD1. The CDR3 consists of 15 residues. Trimming took 1 base from V and 0 from J; bases not matched to a gene: 2. Germline V gene data show CDR1 as LNHDA and CDR2 as SQIVND (reference sequence). The CDR3 region is CASSIAQGTNYGYTF. CDR3 DNA sequence: TGTGCCAGTAGTATAGCACAGGGGACTAACTATGGCTACACCTTC.

The rearrangement joins TRBV5-1 to TRBJ2-7; no firm D call. In germline, CDR1 is SGHRS, CDR2 YFSETQ. V gave up 0 bases and J gave up 3 bases, with 10 bases separating them. The length of the CDR3 is 14 residues. The CDR3 DNA reads TGCGCCAGCAGCTTGGCTGGGCAGGTCTACGAGCAGTACTTC. This encodes CASSLAGQVYEQYF.

V and J are TRBV7-9 and TRBJ2-5; the match to TRBD2 covers 9 bases. The V gene's germline CDR1 is SEHNR and CDR2 FQNEAQ (reference sequence). This CDR3 has 13 residues. With V trimmed by 5 bases and J by 4 bases, 2 bases remained unmatched. In DNA form, the CDR3 reads TGTGCCAGCAGCAGGACTAGCGCAGAGACCCAGTACTTC. Amino acids: CASSRTSAETQYF.

The CDR3 bases are TGTGCCTGGAGGAATGGACAGGGGGGCTACACCTTC. It yields the protein CAWRNGQGGYTF. J is TRBJ1-2 and V is TRBV30, with 9 bases matching TRBD1. The V gene end was trimmed by 3 bases and the J gene end by 8 bases; junction bases not matched to a gene: 4. Per the germline V gene, CDR1 is GTSNPN and CDR2 is SVGIG (reference sequence). The CDR3 extends over 12 amino acids.

J is TRBJ1-5 and V is TRBV6-1; D may be TRBD1 (6 bases). The germline V and J ends were trimmed by 8 bases and 8 bases, with 19 bases remaining between them. The CDR3 runs 14 residues. Germline CDR1 is MNHNS and CDR2 is SASEGT. In DNA form, the CDR3 reads TGTGCCAGCGTGCCGGGACAACCTTTGGAGCCCCAGCATTTT. Translated, it gives CASVPGQPLEPQHF.

The V and J genes are TRBV5-5 and TRBJ1-5, with 8 bases identical to TRBD1. The CDR3 runs to 15 residues. Per germline, CDR1 SGHKS and CDR2 YYEKEE (reference sequence). V dropped 4 bases and J dropped 5; count of bases not matched to a gene: 8. In nucleotides, the CDR3 is TGTGCCAGCAGCCCGCGAGGACAGGGAGATCAGCCCCAGCATTTT. Amino acids: CASSPRGQGDQPQHF.

This clone was seen only a few times. CDR3 nucleotides: TGTGCCAGCAGCATACAGGACGCCTCCTACGAGCAGTACTTC. Encoded protein: CASSIQDASYEQYF. This sequence joins TRBV11-3 and TRBJ2-7, with D maybe TRBD1 (5 bases). Deletions cut 5 bases from V and 0 bases from J, with 11 bases between. Germline CDR1 and CDR2: SGHNT and YENEEA. This CDR3 spans 14 amino acids.

This chain links TRBV9 with TRBJ2-3, with D unclear. The germline V gene has CDR1 SGDLS and CDR2 YYNGEE. The CDR3 contains 15 residues. V lost 0 bases and J 0 bases, leaving 8 bases between the germline ends. This CDR3 is CASSVEGRSTDTQYF. As DNA, the CDR3 is TGTGCCAGCAGCGTAGAGGGTAGGAGCACAGATACGCAGTATTTT.